A single sample gave rise to the 7 T cell receptor beta chains below, sequenced in a study of CD8 T cells in ankylosing spondylitis. Regarding the study as a whole: Seemingly distinctive of ankylosing spondylitis blood was a TCR beta motif formed by eight highly homologous variants.

Via MiXCR, TCRdb re-called the 5' RACE reads, giving one row per CDR3 protein. The sample has roughly 670,000 distinct CDR3 sequences, roughly 19% seen once. For these receptors, no antigen is known. Sequenced input: blood, either unsorted or a sorted T cell fraction (not recorded which). The receptors derive from a male donor with ankylosing spondylitis.

This clonotype has a count of ten or more. This rearrangement joins TRBV5-1 to TRBJ2-1; TRBD2 is a possible D gene (6 bases). V lost 7 bases, J lost 0 bases, and 14 bases lay in between. This CDR3 comprises 15 residues. Germline CDR1 reads SGHRS; CDR2 reads YFSETQ. The CDR3 region is CASRAGGSSYNEQFF. The DNA of the CDR3 is TGCGCCAGCCGGGCCGGGGGAAGCTCCTACAATGAGCAGTTCTTC.

The sample holds many counts of this clonotype. The gene calls are TRBV10-3 and TRBJ2-1, with D perhaps TRBD2 (5 bases). Germline CDR1 reads ENHRY; CDR2 reads SYGVKD. There are 16 residues in the CDR3. V was pared by 0 bases and J by 6 bases, with 15 bases between. The CDR3 spells CAISESTAGRGNEQFF. CDR3 sequence (DNA): TGTGCCATCAGTGAGTCGACGGCGGGTCGAGGCAATGAGCAGTTCTTC.

Ten or more counts support this clonotype. The chain employs TRBV10-3 and TRBJ1-1, with a possible D match to TRBD1 (6 bases). V was clipped by 4 bases and J by 5 bases, with 11 bases between them. Germline V gene lookup returns CDR1 ENHRY and CDR2 SYGVKD. The CDR3 totals 13 residues. The CDR3 coding sequence is TGTGCCATCAGTGGAACAGGGCAAACTGAAGCTTTCTTT. Encoded protein: CAISGTGQTEAFF.

V and J are TRBV3-1 and TRBJ2-3, with 11 nucleotides matching TRBD2. The germline gives CDR1 LGHDT, CDR2 YNNKEL (reference sequence). The CDR3 consists of 18 residues. V shed 0 bases, J shed 1 base, and the junction held 6 bases outside the gene matches. The CDR3 nucleotides are TGTGCCAGCAGCCAAGATTGGGGTAGCGGGAGGGGCACAGATACGCAGTATTTT. Protein: CASSQDWGSGRGTDTQYF.

This clonotype occurred a few times. The V and J genes are TRBV6-1 and TRBJ2-3, with D unclear. This CDR3 contains 16 residues. Germline CDR1 MNHNS, CDR2 SASEGT. Trimming removed 1 base from V and 0 bases from J, with 11 bases in between. CDR3 protein: CASSEGAPSSTDTQYF. DNA of the CDR3: TGTGCCAGCAGTGAAGGAGCACCATCTAGCACAGATACGCAGTATTTT.

This clonotype was counted between two and nine times. V gene TRBV2 combines with J gene TRBJ2-1; D tentatively fits TRBD1 or TRBD2 (5 bases each). The germline CDR1 and CDR2 sequences are SNHLY and FYNNEI. V lost 8 bases and J lost 2, with 10 bases in between. The CDR3 spans 13 residues. The DNA for the CDR3 is TGTGCCAGCGAACGGGGCGCCTACAATGAGCAGTTCTTC. Its protein product is CASERGAYNEQFF.

As DNA, the CDR3 is TGTGCCAGCGTCCAACAGGGGAATAATGAGCAGTTCTTC. As protein: CASVQQGNNEQFF. V usage is TRBV2 and J usage is TRBJ2-1, with 7 positions matching TRBD1. Germline CDR1 is SNHLY and CDR2 is FYNNEI. J gave up 7 bases and V 8 bases, and 8 bases lay outside the gene matches. CDR3 size: 13 residues. Full variable domain (outside the CDR3, taken from reference TRBV2 and TRBJ2-1): EPEVTQTPSHQVTQMGQEVILRCVPISNHLYFYWYRQILGQKVEFLVSFYNNEISEKSEIFDDQFSVERPDGSNFTLKIRSTKLEDSAMYFCASVQQGNNEQFFGPGTRLTVL.